The T cell receptor (beta chain) under discussion was sequenced for a study of cytomegalovirus exposure and HLA in healthy donors. Findings and caveats of the study: Researchers reported in a later analysis that a missense DCLRE1C variant was tied to TCR beta V- and J-gene trimming.

In the PCR, 60 Vbeta and 13 Jbeta primers were used. TCRdb's copy holds only in-frame clones and misses some; the assay was immunoSEQ multiplex PCR. The table shows 55,000 to 75,000 clones, with 74% occurring only once. The CDR3 totals 16 residues. Trimming took 4 bases from V and 4 from J; bases not matched to a gene: 9. Germline-derived CDR1 and CDR2 are MGHDK and SYGVNS. Concerning this clone: What it binds is unknown.

Sequencing input: PBMCs. The clonotype was recovered from a human donor in good health. The chain combines TRBV25-1 with TRBJ2-7, with 11 bases matching TRBD2. The CDR3: CASSVTLAGGRYEQYF. Here the CDR3 DNA reads TGTGCCAGCAGTGTGACTCTAGCGGGAGGTCGATACGAGCAGTACTTC.